This record looks at one TCR beta chain sequence and its context. Its antigen is currently unknown. The CDR3 totals 16 residues. Germline-derived CDR1 and CDR2 are SGHTA and FQGNSA. V gave up 2 bases and J gave up 0 bases, with 10 bases separating them. The sample comes from a study of cytomegalovirus exposure and HLA in healthy donors. General study findings and limits: Equally common other TCR beta chains were less clonally expanded than HLA-associated ones, a later analysis found.

PCR amplification relied on 60 Vbeta primers (plus 13 Jbeta primers). Here immunoSEQ multiplex PCR was the method, and the copy in TCRdb shows in-frame clones only, minus some. The sample holds over 150,000 clones, 75% to 85% seen once. The genes are TRBV7-2 and TRBJ1-4, with a tentative D call TRBD1 (6 bases). Sequenced input: PBMCs. The sequence was collected from a woman aged 60-70 years in good health and CMV-seropositive. The chain's CDR3 is CASSLTPGATNEKLFF. CDR3 DNA: TGTGCCAGCAGCTTAACGCCAGGGGCAACTAATGAAAAACTGTTTTTT.